This T cell receptor (beta chain) was sequenced in a study of metastatic and nonmetastatic thyroid tumors. At the level of the study: From malignant and benign thyroid patients, repertoires in blood and in tumor or nodule tissue were compared.

The study's findings and limits: In both blood and tumor samples, TCR beta diversity was reported significantly higher for malignant than benign nodules.

This clone was recorded at least ten times. Its target is not known. As originally analysed: In papillary thyroid cancer, a distant-metastasis classifier was built using CDR3 differences across clinicopathological groups. TCRdb re-analyzed the PCR reads using MiXCR. The authors' filters were not applied to this entry. The sample shows roughly 70,000 clones, 18% of them seen only once. The CDR3 consists of 15 residues. Trimming shortened V by 0 bases and J by 2 bases, and 9 bases separated the two germline ends. Germline V gives CDR1 LNHNV, CDR2 YYDKDF (reference sequence). Treatment of any kind had been given to no patient before thyroid surgery.

Specimen: blood. This TCR derives from a female donor with papillary thyroid cancer or a benign thyroid nodule (not recorded which). Some clones in this sample may be carry-over from other donors' samples. The rearrangement links TRBV15 to TRBJ2-3; no clear D. CDR3 in DNA: TGTGCCACCAGCAGAGAAGGTAAAGCCACAGATACGCAGTATTTT. It translates to CATSREGKATDTQYF. The full variable domain, in which reference TRBV15 and TRBJ2-3 provide the parts outside the CDR3, is DAMVIQNPRYQVTQFGKPVTLSCSQTLNHNVMYWYQQKSSQAPKLLFHYYDKDFNNEADTPDNFQSRRPNTSFCFLDIRSPGLGDTAMYLCATSREGKATDTQYFGPGTRLTVL.